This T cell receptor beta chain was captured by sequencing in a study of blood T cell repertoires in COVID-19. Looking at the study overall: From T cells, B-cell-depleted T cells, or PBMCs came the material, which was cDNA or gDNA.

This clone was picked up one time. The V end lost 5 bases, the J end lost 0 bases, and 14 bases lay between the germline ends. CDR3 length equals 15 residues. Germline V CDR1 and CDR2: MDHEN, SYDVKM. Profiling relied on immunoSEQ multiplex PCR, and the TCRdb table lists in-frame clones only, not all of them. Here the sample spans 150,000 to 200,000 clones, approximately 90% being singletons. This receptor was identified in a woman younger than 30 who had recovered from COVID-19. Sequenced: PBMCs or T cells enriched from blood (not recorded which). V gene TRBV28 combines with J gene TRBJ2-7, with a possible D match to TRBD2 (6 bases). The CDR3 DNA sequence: TGTGCCAGCAGTGAACGGGGGACTTTCTCCTACGAGCAGTACTTC. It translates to CASSERGTFSYEQYF.